This record covers a single T cell receptor beta chain. Its specificity is not known. This sample was taken from a study of Ad26.COV2.S vaccination and SARS-CoV-2 variants. Profiling relied on immunoSEQ multiplex PCR, and the TCRdb table lists in-frame clones only, not all of them. The profile shows just under 250,000 clones, around nine tenths of them singletons. Treatment in this sample: some 19 received Ad26.COV2.S at low or high dose, single or two shots; roughly 5 received placebo; per-sample allocation not given. Sample collection was performed on day 63 after the first vaccine or placebo injection. This CDR3 comprises 13 residues. V was trimmed by 9 bases and J by 2 bases, leaving 10 bases between them. The germline V gene encodes CDR1 MRHNA and CDR2 SNTAGT. Findings of the study overall: Spike-specific TCR breadth was greater in vaccine than placebo recipients.

The source was peripheral blood, collected in a trial of Ad26.COV2.S vaccine versus placebo. This receptor was taken from a person between 18 and 65 years old who received the Ad26.COV2.S COVID-19 vaccine or a placebo. The chain joins TRBV6-4 to TRBJ2-2; D may be TRBD2 (6 bases). The CDR3 here is CARGDCNTGELFF. Written as DNA, the CDR3 is TGTGCCAGGGGGGACTGTAACACCGGGGAGCTGTTTTTT.